This T cell receptor (beta chain) was sequenced during a study of shared clonotypes between healthy human individuals. Here immunoSEQ multiplex PCR was the method, and the copy in TCRdb shows in-frame clones only, minus some. Found here are some 650,000 clones, more than 95% of them singletons; the top ten hold about 0.06%. The V end was cut by 6 bases, the J end by 7 bases, with 19 bases between. Germline values: CDR1 MDHEN, CDR2 SYDVKM. The CDR3 runs to 15 residues. Sequences were obtained from naive CD4+ T cells sorted from blood. Indicated subset: CD45RA+ positively selected. The chain links TRBV28 to TRBJ2-1; TRBD2 might be the D (6 bases). The receptor comes from a woman in her 30s in good health. CDR3 sequence: CASSPRAGSGNEQFF. CDR3 bases: TGTGCCAGCAGCCCACGGGCCGGGAGTGGGAATGAGCAGTTCTTC. Looking up the rest from reference TRBV28 and TRBJ2-1 gives the full variable domain: DVKVTQSSRYLVKRTGEKVFLECVQDMDHENMFWYRQDPGLGLRLIYFSYDVKMKEKGDIPEGYSVSREKKERFSLILESASTNQTSMYLCASSPRAGSGNEQFFGPGTRLTVL.